This T cell receptor beta chain was obtained from a study of blood T cell repertoires in COVID-19. Study as a whole: From the United States, Italy and Spain came samples of acute and convalescent COVID-19.

This clone was seen more than once but under ten times. The junction had 8 bases not matched to a gene; V was cut back by 2 bases and J by 14 bases. This CDR3 is built from 13 residues. The germline gives CDR1 SNHLY, CDR2 FYNNEI. Seattle-derived patients entered the study during active infection and were followed longitudinally. As handled by the study authors: Amplification of reference gene primers provided the estimated nucleated cell counts. Generated by immunoSEQ multiplex PCR, the TCRdb table keeps only in-frame clones and is missing some. The V and J calls and the clone size are those of that table, but D and trimming were determined from the DNA. The table shows approximately 120,000 clones, with roughly 74% occurring only once.

The clonotype was recovered from a man aged 80 or over with COVID-19, enrolled during active disease. The genes are TRBV2 and TRBJ2-3; 9 positions agree with TRBD2. Sequences were obtained from peripheral blood. Here the CDR3 DNA reads TGTGCCAGCAGTGAATCGTCTAGCGGGAAGGCGTATTTT. It translates to CASSESSSGKAYF.